This T cell receptor beta chain was captured in a study of blood T cell repertoires in COVID-19. As for the study in general: There were acute and convalescent COVID-19 samples, and they came from the United States, Italy and Spain. Sources were T cells, B-cell-depleted T cells, or PBMCs; the material itself was cDNA or gDNA.

V was cut by 3 bases and J by 6 bases, with 10 bases left in between. The germline gives CDR1 KGHSH, CDR2 LQKENI. This CDR3 spans 13 amino acids. In the original analysis: Estimates of nucleated cell counts were drawn from the amplification of reference gene primers. Clones were read by immunoSEQ multiplex PCR, and TCRdb kept only the in-frame ones, dropping some. That table gives V, J and clone size, and the DNA gave D and trimming. The sample carries more than 300,000 clones, 88% recorded once. As for this clone: In the same sample, other DNA sequences code for this CDR3.

Sequencing was done on a sample of peripheral blood. This sequence was found in a woman under 40 with COVID-19, enrolled during active disease. V is TRBV18 and J is TRBJ2-3, with D possibly being TRBD2 (5 bases). Here the CDR3 reads CASSPRGTDTQYF. In DNA form, the CDR3 reads TGTGCCAGCTCACCCCGGGGAACGGATACGCAGTATTTT.